What follows are 5 T cell receptor beta chains derived from one specimen sequenced in a study of blood T cell repertoires in COVID-19. TCRdb's table, derived via immunoSEQ multiplex PCR, lists solely in-frame clones and lacks some. Among 200,000 to 250,000 clones, approximately 83% were seen once, and the ten largest hold roughly 1.3%. The material sequenced was peripheral blood. These receptors all come from a woman under 40 with COVID-19, enrolled during active disease.

The J gene is TRBJ2-7, the V gene TRBV4-3; unclear D gene. Germline V gene data show CDR1 as LGHNA and CDR2 as YSLEER. V lost 5 bases, J lost 2 bases, and 13 bases lay in between. The CDR3 runs 14 residues. CDR3 DNA sequence: TGCGCCAGCAGCTCCAGCAGGCAAACCTACGAGCAGTACTTC. Translating gives CASSSSRQTYEQYF.

This clone was seen more than once but under ten times. The CDR3: CASSGVPQGAYTEAFF. In nucleotides, the CDR3 is TGTGCCAGCAGCGGCGTCCCACAGGGGGCGTACACTGAAGCTTTCTTT. The V gene is TRBV5-4, the J gene TRBJ1-1; 9 nucleotides align to TRBD1. J gave up 3 bases and V 4 bases, and 10 bases lay outside the gene matches. Per the germline V gene, CDR1 is SGHNT and CDR2 is YYREEE (reference sequence). The CDR3 has 16 residues.

The gene calls are TRBV29-1 and TRBJ2-5; TRBD2 matches 7 bases. Germline loops: CDR1 SQVTM, CDR2 ANQGSEA. Unmatched junction bases numbered 7, after V lost 7 bases and J lost 2 bases. The CDR3 loop spans 13 amino acids. Here the CDR3 reads CSAGTNLQETQYF. CDR3 nucleotide sequence: TGCAGCGCCGGGACTAATTTACAAGAGACCCAGTACTTC.

This clone was seen once. The chain links TRBV2 to TRBJ2-3; 10 nucleotides align to TRBD2. Germline V gives CDR1 SNHLY, CDR2 FYNNEI. The length of the CDR3 is 18 residues. Unmatched junction bases numbered 13, after V lost 7 bases and J lost 0 bases. In DNA form, the CDR3 reads TGTGCCAGCAACGAACCCTTTACTAGCGGGACTAGCACAGATACGCAGTATTTT. Translating gives CASNEPFTSGTSTDTQYF.

The V and J genes are TRBV2 and TRBJ2-7; TRBD2 is a possible D gene (6 bases). The germline V gene encodes CDR1 SNHLY and CDR2 FYNNEI. Trimming shortened V by 4 bases and J by 2 bases, and 12 bases separated the two germline ends. The CDR3 covers 14 residues. CDR3 in DNA: TGTGCCAGCAGTGTATCCGGGAGTCCCTACGAGCAGTACTTC. Translating it yields CASSVSGSPYEQYF.